The sequence of this TCR beta chain was determined in a study of T cell responses to AZD1222 COVID-19 vaccine. Study results and limitations: With two AZD1222 doses given, Spike-specific TCR breadth and depth both rose. Nearly half of unique spike-specific TCRs reportedly avoided B.1.351 and B.1.1.7 mutated regions.

Generated by immunoSEQ multiplex PCR, the TCRdb table keeps only in-frame clones and is missing some. The table records some 99,000 clones, 70% to 90% of them present only once. Comment on this clone: Its specificity is not known.

This CDR3 has 14 residues. In germline, CDR1 is SGHRS, CDR2 YFSETQ. Trimming removed 5 bases at V and 5 bases at J, with 16 bases between. The chain is built from TRBV5-1 and TRBJ2-5; perhaps D is TRBD1 or TRBD2 (7 bases each). Specimen: peripheral blood, collected on day 0 of AZD1222 vaccination. This TCR was sampled from an adult in good health. CDR3 in DNA: TGCGCCAGCAGGAGCGGGACAGTTCTCGAGACCCAGTACTTC. Encoded protein: CASRSGTVLETQYF. The complete variable domain, with remaining parts taken from reference TRBV5-1 and TRBJ2-5, reads KAGVTQTPRYLIKTRGQQVTLSCSPISGHRSVSWYQQTPGQGLQFLFEYFSETQRNKGNFPGRFSGRQFSNSRSEMNVSTLELGDSALYLCASRSGTVLETQYFGPGTRLLVL.